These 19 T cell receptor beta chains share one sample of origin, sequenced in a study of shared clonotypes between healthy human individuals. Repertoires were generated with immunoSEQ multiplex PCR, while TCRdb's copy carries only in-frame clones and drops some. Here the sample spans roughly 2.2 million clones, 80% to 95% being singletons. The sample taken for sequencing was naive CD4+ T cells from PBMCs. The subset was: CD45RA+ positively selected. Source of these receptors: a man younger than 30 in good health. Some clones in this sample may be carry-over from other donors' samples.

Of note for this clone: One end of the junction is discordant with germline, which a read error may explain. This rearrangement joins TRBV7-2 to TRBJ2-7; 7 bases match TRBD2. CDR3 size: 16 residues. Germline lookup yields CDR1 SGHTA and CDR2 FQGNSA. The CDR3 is CASSLGATGLPYEQYF. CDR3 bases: TGTGCCAGTAGCTTAGGGGCGACGGGACTACCATACGAGCAGTACTTC.

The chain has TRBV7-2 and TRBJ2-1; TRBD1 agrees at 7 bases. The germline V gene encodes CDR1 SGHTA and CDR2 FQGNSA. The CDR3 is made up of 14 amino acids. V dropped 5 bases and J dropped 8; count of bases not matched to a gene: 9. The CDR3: CASSPRTGFHEQFF. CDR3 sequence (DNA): TGTGCCAGCAGCCCTCGGACAGGTTTTCATGAGCAGTTCTTC.

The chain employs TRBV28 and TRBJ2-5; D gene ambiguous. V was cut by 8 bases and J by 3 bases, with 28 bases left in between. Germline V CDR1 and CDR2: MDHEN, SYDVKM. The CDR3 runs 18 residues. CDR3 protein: CASPPRALIRADEETQYF. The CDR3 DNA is TGTGCCAGCCCCCCACGCGCCCTAATTAGGGCCGATGAAGAGACCCAGTACTTC.

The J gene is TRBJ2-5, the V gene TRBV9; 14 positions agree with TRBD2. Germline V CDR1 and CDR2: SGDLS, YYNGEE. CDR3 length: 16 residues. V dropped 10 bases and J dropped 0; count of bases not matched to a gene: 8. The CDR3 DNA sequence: TGTGCCCGCGGGGGGGGACTAGCGGGAGACCAAGAGACCCAGTACTTC. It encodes CARGGGLAGDQETQYF.

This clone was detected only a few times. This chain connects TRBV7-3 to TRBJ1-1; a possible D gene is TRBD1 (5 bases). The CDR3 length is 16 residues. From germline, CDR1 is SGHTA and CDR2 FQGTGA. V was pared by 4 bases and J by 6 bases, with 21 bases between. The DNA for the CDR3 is TGTGCCAGCAGCTCCTACAGGAGGCACGAAAATCCTGAAGCTTTCTTT. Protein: CASSSYRRHENPEAFF.

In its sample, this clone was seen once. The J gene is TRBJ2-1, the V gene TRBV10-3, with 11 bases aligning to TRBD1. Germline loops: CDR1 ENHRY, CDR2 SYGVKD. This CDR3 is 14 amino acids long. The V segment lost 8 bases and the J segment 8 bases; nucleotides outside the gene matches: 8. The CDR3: CAIAGQGGGHEQFF. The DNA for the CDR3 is TGTGCCATCGCGGGACAGGGGGGAGGCCATGAGCAGTTCTTC.

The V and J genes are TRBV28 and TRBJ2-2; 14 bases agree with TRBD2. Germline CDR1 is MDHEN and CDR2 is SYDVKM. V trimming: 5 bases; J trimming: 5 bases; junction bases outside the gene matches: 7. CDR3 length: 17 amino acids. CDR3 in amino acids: CASSGGTSGSWTGELFF. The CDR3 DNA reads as TGTGCCAGCAGTGGTGGGACTAGCGGGAGTTGGACCGGGGAGCTGTTTTTT.

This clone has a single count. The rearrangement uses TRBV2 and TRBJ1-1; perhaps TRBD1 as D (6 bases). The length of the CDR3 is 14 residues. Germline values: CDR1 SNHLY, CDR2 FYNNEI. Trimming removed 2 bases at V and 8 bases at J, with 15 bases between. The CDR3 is CASSESSPGGEAFF. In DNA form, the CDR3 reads TGTGCCAGCAGTGAATCGTCGCCCGGGGGCGAAGCTTTCTTT.

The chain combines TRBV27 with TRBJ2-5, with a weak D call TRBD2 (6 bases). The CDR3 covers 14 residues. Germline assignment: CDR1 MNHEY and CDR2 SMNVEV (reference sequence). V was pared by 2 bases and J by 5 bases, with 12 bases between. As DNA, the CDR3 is TGTGCCAGCAGTTTACGACGGGGAGGCGAGACCCAGTACTTC. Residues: CASSLRRGGETQYF.

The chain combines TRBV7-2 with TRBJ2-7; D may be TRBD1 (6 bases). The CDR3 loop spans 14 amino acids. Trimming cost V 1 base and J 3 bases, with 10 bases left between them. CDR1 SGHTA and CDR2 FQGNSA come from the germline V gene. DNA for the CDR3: TGTGCCAGCAGCTTAGAACAGGGTCTCTACGAGCAGTACTTC. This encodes CASSLEQGLYEQYF.

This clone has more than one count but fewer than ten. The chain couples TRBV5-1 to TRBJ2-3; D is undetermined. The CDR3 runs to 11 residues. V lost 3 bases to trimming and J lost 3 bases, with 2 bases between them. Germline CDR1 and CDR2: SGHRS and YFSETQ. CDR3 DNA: TGCGCCAGCAGCTGGACAGATACGCAGTATTTT. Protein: CASSWTDTQYF. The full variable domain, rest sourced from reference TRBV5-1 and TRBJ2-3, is KAGVTQTPRYLIKTRGQQVTLSCSPISGHRSVSWYQQTPGQGLQFLFEYFSETQRNKGNFPGRFSGRQFSNSRSEMNVSTLELGDSALYLCASSWTDTQYFGPGTRLTVL.

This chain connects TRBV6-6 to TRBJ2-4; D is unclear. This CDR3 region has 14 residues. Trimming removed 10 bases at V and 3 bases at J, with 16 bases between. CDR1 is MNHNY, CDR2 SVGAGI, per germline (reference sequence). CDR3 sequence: CATRWAYGKNIQYF. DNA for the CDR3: TGTGCCACTAGGTGGGCCTATGGCAAAAACATTCAGTACTTC.

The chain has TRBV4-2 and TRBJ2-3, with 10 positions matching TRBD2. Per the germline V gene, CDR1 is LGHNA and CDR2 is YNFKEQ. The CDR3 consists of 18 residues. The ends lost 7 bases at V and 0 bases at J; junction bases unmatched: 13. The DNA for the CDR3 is TGTGCCAGCACCCCGGCCTCCGCGACTAGCGGGAGCACAGATACGCAGTATTTT. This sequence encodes CASTPASATSGSTDTQYF.

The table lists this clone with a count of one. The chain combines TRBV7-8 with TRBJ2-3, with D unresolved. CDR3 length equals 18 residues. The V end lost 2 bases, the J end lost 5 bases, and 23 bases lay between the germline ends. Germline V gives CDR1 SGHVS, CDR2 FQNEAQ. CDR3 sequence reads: CASSLYRLGLDELDTQYF. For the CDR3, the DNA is TGTGCCAGCAGCTTATATCGATTGGGCCTGGACGAGCTAGATACGCAGTATTTT.

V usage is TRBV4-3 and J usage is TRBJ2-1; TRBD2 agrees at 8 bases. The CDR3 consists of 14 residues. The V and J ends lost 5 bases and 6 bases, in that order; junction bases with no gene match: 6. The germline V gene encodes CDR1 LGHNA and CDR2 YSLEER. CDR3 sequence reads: CASSKTGGGNEQFF. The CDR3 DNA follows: TGCGCCAGCAGCAAGACCGGGGGGGGCAATGAGCAGTTCTTC.

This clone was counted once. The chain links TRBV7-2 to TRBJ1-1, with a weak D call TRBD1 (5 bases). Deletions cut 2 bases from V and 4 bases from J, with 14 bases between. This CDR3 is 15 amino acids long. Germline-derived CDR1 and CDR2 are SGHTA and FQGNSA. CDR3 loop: CASSLHTRGITEAFF. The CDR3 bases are TGTGCCAGCAGCTTACACACGAGGGGTATCACTGAAGCTTTCTTT.

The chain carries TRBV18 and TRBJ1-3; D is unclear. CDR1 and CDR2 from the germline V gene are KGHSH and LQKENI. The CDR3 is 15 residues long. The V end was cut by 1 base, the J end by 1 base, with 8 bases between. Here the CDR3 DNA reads TGTGCCAGCTCACCACGGTTTGAGTCTGGAAACACCATATATTTT. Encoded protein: CASSPRFESGNTIYF. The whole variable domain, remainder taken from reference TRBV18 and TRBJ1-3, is NAGVMQNPRHLVRRRGQEARLRCSPMKGHSHVYWYRQLPEEGLKFMVYLQKENIIDESGMPKERFSAEFPKEGPSILRIQQVVRGDSAAYFCASSPRFESGNTIYFGEGSWLTVV.

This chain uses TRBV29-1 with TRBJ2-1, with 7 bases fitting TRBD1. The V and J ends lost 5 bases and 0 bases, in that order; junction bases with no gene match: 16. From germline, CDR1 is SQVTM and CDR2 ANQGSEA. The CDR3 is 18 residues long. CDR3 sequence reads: CSVWRQGTGEGSYNEQFF. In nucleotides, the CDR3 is TGCAGCGTTTGGAGACAGGGTACTGGAGAAGGCTCCTACAATGAGCAGTTCTTC.

CDR3 DNA sequence: TGTGCCAGTAGTATAGGGGAACTAGCGAGGTCAGATACGCAGTATTTT. Its protein is CASSIGELARSDTQYF. The chain combines TRBV19 with TRBJ2-3, with 7 bases identical to TRBD2. With 1 base clipped from V and 4 bases from J, the junction kept 8 bases outside the gene matches. This CDR3 is 16 amino acids long. Germline loops: CDR1 LNHDA, CDR2 SQIVND (reference sequence).